This TCR beta chain was captured in a study of T-cell memory formation after mild COVID-19. Background on the study: In these data, TCR clusters were largely donor specific.

CDR1 is SGHTA and CDR2 is FQGTGA in the germline V gene. This CDR3 is built from 12 residues. V lost 3 bases and J lost 9; bases outside the gene matches: 2. The TCR alpha and TCR beta cDNA libraries, bearing sample barcodes and UMIs, were generated by 5'RACE using constant-segment primers. TCRdb re-called the 5' RACE reads through MiXCR, storing one row per CDR3 protein. The sample has about 320,000 distinct CDR3 sequences; approximately 15% are singletons. Concerning this clonotype: As yet, its antigen is unknown.

Study results and limitations: Detection of some responders pre-infection suggested pre-existing cross-reactive memory T cells participated.

The sequence was collected from a man aged 18 to 29 who had mild COVID-19 (a few samples of this study predate the infection). Cell type and time point are not known. Sequenced input: PBMCs or a T cell subset sorted from them (not recorded which). The rearrangement links TRBV7-3 to TRBJ2-1, with 7 bases fitting TRBD1. The CDR3 DNA is TGTGCCAGCAGCTTCACAGGGGTTGAGCAGTTCTTC. Translating it yields CASSFTGVEQFF.